Given below is one TCR beta chain in context. What it recognizes is unknown. This entry comes from a study of blood T cells in healthy people across ages. A sample-barcoded 5' primer and a J-beta primer mix were used in a second PCR of about 6 to 11 cycles. Each cDNA molecule, via a template-switch adaptor with 12 random nucleotides, was tagged. MiXCR was run by TCRdb on the 5' RACE reads, yielding one entry per CDR3 protein. The sample has about 1.5 million distinct CDR3 sequences; approximately 39% are singletons. Every donor gave 8 to 10 milliliters of peripheral blood. Findings of the study overall: There was a strong correlation between TCR beta diversity and naive T cell percentage.

Material: blood. This receptor was obtained from a woman aged 18-29 years in good health.

Here the CDR3 reads CASRRQDLGEQYF. As DNA, the CDR3 is TGTGCCAGCAGAAGGCAGGACCTGGGCGAGCAGTACTTC. The gene calls are TRBV6-5 and TRBJ2-7; D not certain. Germline CDR1 is MNHEY and CDR2 is SVGAGI. Trimming stripped 6 bases from V and 6 bases from J, with 15 bases between. The length of the CDR3 is 13 residues.